This entry lists 15 T cell receptor beta chains sequenced from one sample in a study of blood T cell repertoires in COVID-19. Data came from immunoSEQ multiplex PCR; TCRdb stores just in-frame clones and leaves some out. Here the sample spans 160,000 or so clones, approximately 80% being singletons. Sequencing was carried out using peripheral blood. All receptors come from a human donor in a cohort sampled during active COVID-19.

This clone was counted a single time. The chain carries TRBV27 and TRBJ2-7; the D is unclear. Deletions cut 6 bases from V and 2 bases from J, with 8 bases between. Germline values: CDR1 MNHEY, CDR2 SMNVEV (reference sequence). The CDR3 is made up of 12 amino acids. CDR3: CASRDTAYEQYF. CDR3 coding DNA: TGTGCCAGCAGGGATACAGCCTACGAGCAGTACTTC.

The chain joins TRBV5-1 to TRBJ1-3, with D uncertain. The germline CDR1 and CDR2 sequences are SGHRS and YFSETQ. This CDR3 is built from 15 residues. V lost 2 bases, J lost 2 bases, and 11 bases lay in between. In DNA, the CDR3 is TGCGCCAGCAGCTTATGGTCAGTGGCTGGAAACACCATATATTTT. Translation: CASSLWSVAGNTIYF.

The chain recombines TRBV5-1 with TRBJ2-5; possibly TRBD1 for D (6 bases). The CDR3 spans 14 residues. From germline, CDR1 is SGHRS and CDR2 YFSETQ. V gave up 4 bases and J gave up 2 bases, with 12 bases separating them. CDR3 sequence (DNA): TGCGCCAGCAGCAGCTCTGGACAGCAAGAGACCCAGTACTTC. It specifies CASSSSGQQETQYF.

This sequence joins TRBV6-5 and TRBJ2-7; 9 bases line up with TRBD2. The CDR3 extends over 15 amino acids. Losses at the gene ends were 7 bases for V and 3 bases for J; bases not matched to a gene: 10. Per the germline V gene, CDR1 is MNHEY and CDR2 is SVGAGI. The CDR3 loop is CASKVGLAGLYEQYF. The CDR3 bases are TGTGCCAGCAAGGTGGGGCTAGCGGGACTCTACGAGCAGTACTTC.

This clone was recorded only once. The V gene is TRBV4-3, the J gene TRBJ1-2; D is uncertain. Trimming removed 1 base at V and 12 bases at J, with 9 bases between. This CDR3 has 11 residues. Germline CDR1 reads LGHNA; CDR2 reads YSLEER. For the CDR3, the DNA is TGCGCCAGCAGCCAAGCCGGTACCCACACCTTC. This encodes CASSQAGTHTF.

The CDR3 coding sequence is TGCGCCAGCGCCTCCAGGGTAGATGCAGCCGGGGAGCTGTTTTTT. It yields the protein CASASRVDAAGELFF. This chain uses TRBV5-1 with TRBJ2-2, with TRBD1 as a possible D gene (5 bases). The CDR3 totals 15 residues. Trimming stripped 7 bases from V and 6 bases from J, with 19 bases between. CDR1 is SGHRS and CDR2 is YFSETQ in the germline V gene.

The rearrangement joins TRBV19 to TRBJ1-1; 8 bases match TRBD1. This CDR3 is 14 amino acids long. V gave up 8 bases and J gave up 4 bases; unmatched junction bases: 9. Germline V gives CDR1 LNHDA, CDR2 SQIVND (reference sequence). CDR3 DNA sequence: TGTGCCAGTCGACAGGGGCTGTTGGGCACTGAAGCTTTCTTT. Translation: CASRQGLLGTEAFF.

The CDR3 DNA reads TGTGCAAGTCGCTTCCCTTGGTGCAGGCCCGGGGAGAGTCAGCCCCAGCATTTT. Residues: CASRFPWCRPGESQPQHF. J is TRBJ1-5 and V is TRBV12-2. TRBV12-2 is an annotated pseudogene. The length of the CDR3 is 18 residues.

The chain carries TRBV7-2 and TRBJ2-7, with 7 bases matching TRBD1. This CDR3 has 15 amino acids. Looked up from germline, CDR1 is SGHTA and CDR2 is FQGNSA. V was pared by 2 bases and J by 2 bases, with 6 bases of the junction left unmatched. CDR3 sequence: CASSLLGQYTYEQYF. The CDR3 DNA follows: TGTGCCAGCAGCTTATTGGGACAGTACACCTACGAGCAGTACTTC.

CDR3 amino acids: CASSPRGGDQPQHF. The CDR3 coding sequence is TGCGCCAGCAGCCCGCGGGGGGGAGATCAGCCCCAGCATTTT. The rearrangement joins TRBV5-1 to TRBJ1-5; TRBD1 might be the D (5 bases). Trimming took off 4 bases at V and 5 bases at J, with 13 bases between the two ends. Germline CDR1 is SGHRS and CDR2 is YFSETQ. This CDR3 has 14 residues.

This clone was seen many times. V is TRBV19 and J is TRBJ1-5; the D gene is possibly TRBD1 (6 bases). The CDR3 has 17 amino acids. V was pared by 1 base and J by 4 bases, with 17 bases between. Germline V CDR1 and CDR2: LNHDA, SQIVND (reference sequence). The CDR3 protein is CASSIGGGDPRNQPQHF. The CDR3 bases are TGTGCCAGTAGTATAGGAGGGGGAGACCCGCGAAATCAGCCCCAGCATTTT.

V and J are TRBV6-5 and TRBJ2-7; the match to TRBD2 covers 9 bases. Looked up from germline, CDR1 is MNHEY and CDR2 is SVGAGI. V lost 7 bases and J lost 1; bases outside the gene matches: 8. The CDR3 runs 15 residues. The CDR3 nucleotides read TGTGCCAGCACCCAAGGACTAGCGTCTTCCTACGAGCAGTACTTC. As protein: CASTQGLASSYEQYF.

The V call is TRBV19, the J call TRBJ2-7, with 8 bases identical to TRBD2. Germline V gives CDR1 LNHDA, CDR2 SQIVND (reference sequence). The CDR3 spans 14 residues. V was clipped by 4 bases and J by 1 base; unmatched bases: 3. The CDR3 reads CASSSSGNSYEQYF. The DNA of the CDR3 is TGTGCCAGTAGTAGTAGCGGGAATTCCTACGAGCAGTACTTC.

V is TRBV5-1 and J is TRBJ2-5; TRBD1 matches 10 bases. Germline V gene lookup returns CDR1 SGHRS and CDR2 YFSETQ. V dropped 4 bases and J dropped 5; count of bases not matched to a gene: 5. This CDR3 has 14 amino acids. CDR3 in amino acids: CASSPGQGWETQYF. The DNA of the CDR3 is TGCGCCAGCAGCCCGGGACAGGGGTGGGAGACCCAGTACTTC.

This chain connects TRBV7-2 to TRBJ1-1; 8 bases are a match to TRBD1. Germline CDR1 and CDR2: SGHTA and FQGNSA. J gave up 0 bases and V 4 bases, and 1 base lay outside the gene matches. CDR3 length equals 14 residues. CDR3 residues: CASSSGGMNTEAFF. The CDR3 nucleotides read TGTGCCAGCAGCTCAGGGGGCATGAACACTGAAGCTTTCTTT.